This T cell receptor (beta chain) originates from a study of cytomegalovirus exposure and HLA in healthy donors. With 60 Vbeta and 13 Jbeta primers, the PCR was carried out. Profiled with immunoSEQ multiplex PCR; TCRdb holds only in-frame clones, not every one. The data contain roughly 200,000 clones, roughly 87% of them singletons. The V end was cut by 1 base, the J end by 5 bases, with 6 bases between. The CDR3 length is 12 residues. Germline CDR1 is SGHTS and CDR2 is YDEGEE. The sequencing sample was made of PBMCs. This receptor was obtained from a boy aged 2 to 10 in good health and CMV-seronegative. The chain has TRBV5-8 and TRBJ1-1; perhaps TRBD1 as D (5 bases). Here the CDR3 reads CASSLRGTEAFF. The CDR3 DNA reads as TGTGCCAGCAGCTTGCGGGGGACTGAAGCTTTCTTT.